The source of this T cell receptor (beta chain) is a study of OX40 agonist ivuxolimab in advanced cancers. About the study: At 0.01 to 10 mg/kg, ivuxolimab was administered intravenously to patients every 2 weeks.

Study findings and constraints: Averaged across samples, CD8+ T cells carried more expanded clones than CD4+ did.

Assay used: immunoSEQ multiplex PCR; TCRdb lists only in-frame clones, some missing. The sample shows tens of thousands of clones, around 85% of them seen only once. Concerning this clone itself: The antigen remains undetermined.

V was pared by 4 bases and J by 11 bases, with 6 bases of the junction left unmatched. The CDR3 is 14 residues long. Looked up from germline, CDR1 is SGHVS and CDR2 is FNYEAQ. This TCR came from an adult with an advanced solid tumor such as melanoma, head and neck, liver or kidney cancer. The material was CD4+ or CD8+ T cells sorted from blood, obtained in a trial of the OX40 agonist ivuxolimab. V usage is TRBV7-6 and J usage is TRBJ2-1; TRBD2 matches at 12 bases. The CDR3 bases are TGTGCCAGCAGCTGGACTAGCGGGGAGACACAGCAGTTCTTC. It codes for CASSWTSGETQQFF.